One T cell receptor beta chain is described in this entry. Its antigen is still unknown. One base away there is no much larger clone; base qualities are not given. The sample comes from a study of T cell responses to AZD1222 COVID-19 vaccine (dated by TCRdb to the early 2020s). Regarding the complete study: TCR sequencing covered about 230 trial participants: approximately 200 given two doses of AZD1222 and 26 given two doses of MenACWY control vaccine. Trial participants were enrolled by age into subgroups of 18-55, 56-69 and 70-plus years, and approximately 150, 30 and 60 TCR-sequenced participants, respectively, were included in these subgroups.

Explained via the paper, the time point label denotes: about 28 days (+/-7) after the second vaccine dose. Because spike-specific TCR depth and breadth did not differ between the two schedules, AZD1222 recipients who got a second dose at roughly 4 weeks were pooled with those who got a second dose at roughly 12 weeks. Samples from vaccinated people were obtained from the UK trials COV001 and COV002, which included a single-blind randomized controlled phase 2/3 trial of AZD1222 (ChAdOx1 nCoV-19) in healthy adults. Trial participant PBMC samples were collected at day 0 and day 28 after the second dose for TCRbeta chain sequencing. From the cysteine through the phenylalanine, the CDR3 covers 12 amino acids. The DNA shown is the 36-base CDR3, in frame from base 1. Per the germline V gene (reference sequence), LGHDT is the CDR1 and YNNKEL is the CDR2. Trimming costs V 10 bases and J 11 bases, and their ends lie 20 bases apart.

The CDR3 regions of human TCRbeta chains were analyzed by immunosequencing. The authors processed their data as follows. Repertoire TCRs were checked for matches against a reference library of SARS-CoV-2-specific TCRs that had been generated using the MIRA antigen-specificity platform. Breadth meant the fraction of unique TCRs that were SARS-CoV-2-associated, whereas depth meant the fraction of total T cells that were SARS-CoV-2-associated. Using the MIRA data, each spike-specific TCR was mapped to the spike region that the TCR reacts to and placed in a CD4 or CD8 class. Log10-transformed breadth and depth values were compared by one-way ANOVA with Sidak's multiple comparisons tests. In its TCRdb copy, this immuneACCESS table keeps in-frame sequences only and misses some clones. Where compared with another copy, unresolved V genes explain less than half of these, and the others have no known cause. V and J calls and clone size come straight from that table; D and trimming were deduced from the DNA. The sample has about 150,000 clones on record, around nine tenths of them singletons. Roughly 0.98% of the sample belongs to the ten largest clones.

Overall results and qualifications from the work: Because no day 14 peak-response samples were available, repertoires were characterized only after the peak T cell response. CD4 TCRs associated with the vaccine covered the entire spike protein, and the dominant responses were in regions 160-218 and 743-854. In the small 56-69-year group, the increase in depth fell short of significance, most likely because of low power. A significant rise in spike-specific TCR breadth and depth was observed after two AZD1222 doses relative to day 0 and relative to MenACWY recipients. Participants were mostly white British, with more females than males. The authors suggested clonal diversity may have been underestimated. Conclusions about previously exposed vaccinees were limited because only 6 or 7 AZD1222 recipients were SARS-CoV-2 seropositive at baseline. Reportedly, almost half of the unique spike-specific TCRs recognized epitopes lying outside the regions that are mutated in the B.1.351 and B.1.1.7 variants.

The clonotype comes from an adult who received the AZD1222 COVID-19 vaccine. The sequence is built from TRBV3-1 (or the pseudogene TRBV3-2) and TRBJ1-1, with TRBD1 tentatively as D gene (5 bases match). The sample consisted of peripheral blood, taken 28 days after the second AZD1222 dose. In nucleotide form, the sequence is TGTGCCACCAAACCCTTGGGGGGGGAGGCTTTCTTT. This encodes CATKPLGGEAFF.